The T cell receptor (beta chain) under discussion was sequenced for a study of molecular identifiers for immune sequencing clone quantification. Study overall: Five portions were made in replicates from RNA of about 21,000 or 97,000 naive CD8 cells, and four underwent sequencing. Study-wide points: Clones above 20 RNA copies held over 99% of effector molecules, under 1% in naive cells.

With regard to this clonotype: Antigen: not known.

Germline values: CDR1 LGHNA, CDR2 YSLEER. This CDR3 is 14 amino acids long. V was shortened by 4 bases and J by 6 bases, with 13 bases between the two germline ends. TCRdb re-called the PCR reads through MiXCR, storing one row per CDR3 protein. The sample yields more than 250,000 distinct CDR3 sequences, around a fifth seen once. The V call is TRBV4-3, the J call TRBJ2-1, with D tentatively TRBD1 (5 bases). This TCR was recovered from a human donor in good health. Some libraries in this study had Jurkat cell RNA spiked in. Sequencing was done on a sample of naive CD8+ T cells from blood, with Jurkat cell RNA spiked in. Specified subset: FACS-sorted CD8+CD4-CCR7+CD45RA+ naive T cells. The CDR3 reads CASSPGWGLNEQFF. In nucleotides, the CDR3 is TGCGCCAGCAGCCCCGGTTGGGGCCTCAATGAGCAGTTCTTC.